This T cell receptor (beta chain) was recovered during a study of vaccination effects on CD4 cells after COVID-19 (dated by TCRdb to between 2021 and 2024). In terms of the full investigation: Across the study, the median time from the second dose to post-vaccine sampling was 72 days (range 14 to 241). SARS-CoV-2 spike-specific CD4+ TCR repertoires from before and after mRNA vaccination were compared in COVID-19 convalescent patients and in infection-naive vaccine recipients. Altogether, about 10 COVID-19 convalescent patients and 4 SARS-CoV-2-naive healthy vaccine recipients made up the full study. In the study, cultures from other donors were sequenced using the Oncomine TCR Beta short-read assay on an Illumina iSeq 100. What the research found in general, with its limitations: The study was limited by a small number of convalescent patients, and early post-infection timepoints were lacking. Among healthy vaccine recipients, nearly all vaccine-induced clones were SARS-CoV-2 mono-reactive, and just 1 of 255 was cross-reactive with common cold coronaviruses. At late post-vaccination timepoints, both infection-induced and vaccine-induced clones showed marked clonal contraction, consistent with waning T cell responses.

Worth noting for this clone: There is no known antigen for this receptor. No qualities accompany the bases; no much larger clone lies one base away.

Library preparation used the immunoSEQ multiplex PCR assay. DNA from the cultured, isolated CD4+ T cells was subjected to TCR beta CDR3 sequencing. The original pipeline was this. Non-productive TCR sequences were removed, reads were trimmed to the CDR3 region, and CDR3s of at least 7 amino acids were retained. Antigen-specific clonotypes were identified with the MANAFEST web app by comparing expansion in peptide wells against reference cultures. To be called positive, a clone needed expansion at FDR<0.05 compared with the reference and with all other wells, an odds ratio greater than 5, and a frequency greater than 0.1% in two replicate wells. Cross-reactive clonotypes were defined as significantly expanded in SARS-CoV-2 spike wells and in at least one common cold coronavirus spike condition. Levenshtein distance calculated with the stringdist R package was used to assess CDR3 similarity, and unrooted trees were constructed with ape in R 3.6.1. Drawn from immuneACCESS, this table holds only the in-frame rearrangements with V and J called that TCRdb kept. Clones are partly lost; checked studies trace under half to an unresolved V gene and leave the rest unexplained. V, J and clone size reflect that table, while D and trimming were determined from the DNA. This sample comprises tens of thousands of clones, 55% to 85% of them detected only once. The ten largest clonotypes hold roughly 1.2% of the sample.

In the ViraFEST assay, PBMC were stimulated with viral peptide pools, and TCR sequencing was then used to find antigen-specific CD4+ T cell clonotypes based on their expansion. After about 10 days of culture, CD4+ T cells were isolated with the EasySep CD4+ T cell isolation kit. Each participant received two doses of an mRNA SARS-CoV-2 vaccine, either BNT162b2 or mRNA-1273. Negative nucleocapsid antibody results before and after vaccination confirmed that the healthy vaccine recipients had no prior SARS-CoV-2 infection. Each well held roughly 2 million PBMC cultured in IMDM containing around 5% human AB serum, roughly 9.6 IU/ml IL-2 and gentamicin, along with about 9.5 ug/ml peptides. Half of the culture medium was replaced with fresh IL-2-containing medium on days 3 and 7. Unless otherwise noted, each peptide stimulation condition was cultured in triplicate wells. Using Ficoll-Paque Plus gradient centrifugation, PBMC were separated from whole blood and then either used fresh or cryopreserved at -140C. The spike proteins of SARS-CoV-2 and of the common cold coronaviruses HCoV-NL63, HCoV-OC43 and HCoV-229E were spanned by overlapping peptide pools. The QIAamp micro DNA kit was used to extract genomic DNA from the cultured CD4+ T cells.

V is clipped by 4 bases and J by 1 base, and the sequence between their germline boundaries is 9 bases long. Via the germline V gene, CDR1 is SGHRS and CDR2 YFSETQ. From cysteine to phenylalanine, the CDR3 is 15 amino acids long. Left in the record is the CDR3 DNA by itself, 45 bases read in frame from the first base. The chain is encoded by TRBV5-1 joined to TRBJ2-6; TRBD2 is a weak D gene call, 5 bases matching. This clonotype was sampled from a human donor who received a COVID-19 vaccine. Material: CD4+ T cells from PBMCs cultured with HCoV-229E spike peptides, obtained after COVID-19 vaccination. In the paper's terms, the cell subset or site label means: HCoV-229E spike overlapping peptide pool stimulation. In nucleotide form, the sequence is TGCGCCAGCAGCCAGAGGGATTCTGGGGCCAACGTCCTGACTTTC. Its translation reads: CASSQRDSGANVLTF. Outside the CDR3, residues come from the reference TRBV5-1 and TRBJ2-6 proteins, so the full variable domain is: KAGVTQTPRYLIKTRGQQVTLSCSPISGHRSVSWYQQTPGQGLQFLFEYFSETQRNKGNFPGRFSGRQFSNSRSEMNVSTLELGDSALYLCASSQRDSGANVLTFGAGSRLTVL.